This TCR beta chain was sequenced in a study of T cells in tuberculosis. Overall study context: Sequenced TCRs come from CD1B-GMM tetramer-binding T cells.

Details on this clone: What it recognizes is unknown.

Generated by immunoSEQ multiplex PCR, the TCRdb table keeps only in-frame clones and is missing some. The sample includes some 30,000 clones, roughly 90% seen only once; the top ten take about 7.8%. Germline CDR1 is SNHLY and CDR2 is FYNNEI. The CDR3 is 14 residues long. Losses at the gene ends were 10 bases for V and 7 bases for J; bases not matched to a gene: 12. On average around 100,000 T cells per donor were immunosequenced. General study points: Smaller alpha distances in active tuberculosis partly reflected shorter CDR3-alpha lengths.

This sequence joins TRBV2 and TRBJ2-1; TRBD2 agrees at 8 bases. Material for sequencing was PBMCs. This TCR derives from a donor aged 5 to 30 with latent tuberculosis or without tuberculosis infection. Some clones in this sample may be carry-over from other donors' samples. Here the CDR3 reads CATKPTGGPNEQFF. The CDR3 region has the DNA TGTGCCACCAAGCCGACGGGAGGGCCAAATGAGCAGTTCTTC.